Below, 4 T cell receptor beta chains from the same sample are listed, as sequenced in a study of cytomegalovirus exposure and HLA in healthy donors (dated by TCRdb to about 2017). The library was obtained by the immunoSEQ multiplex PCR assay. For the multiplex PCR, a mixture combining 60 forward primers for TCR Vbeta segments and 13 reverse primers for TCR Jbeta segments was used. TCRdb's version of the immuneACCESS table is confined to in-frame rearrangements and falls short of the full clone set. An unresolved V gene accounts for under half of the shortfall where checked; the remainder is of unknown origin. Counted in this sample were 150,000 to 180,000 clones; 70% to 90% of them appeared once. Of the sample, around 6% falls within the top ten clones. The material sequenced was PBMCs. The receptor source for this set is a woman in her 40s in good health and CMV-seropositive.

By its share, this clone is medium-sized (0.01 to 0.1%). This chain connects TRBV5-1 to TRBJ1-4, with D maybe TRBD1 (5 bases). The CDR3 is made up of 14 amino acids. Between the trimmed V and J ends, which lost 4 bases and 3 bases, there was a span of 10 bases. Looked up from germline, CDR1 is SGHRS and CDR2 is YFSETQ. The DNA for the CDR3 is TGCGCCAGCAGCACTCCCAGGGCTAATGAAAAACTGTTTTTT. Protein: CASSTPRANEKLFF.

CDR3 nucleotides: TGTGCCAGCAGCCTGGCTTACATAAGGGGAGAGACCCAGTACTTC. As protein: CASSLAYIRGETQYF. The rearrangement links TRBV21-1 to TRBJ2-5; the table assigns TRBD1, which was not confirmed against the DNA. TRBV21-1 is a listed pseudogene. The CDR3 totals 15 residues.

The chain recombines TRBV6-1 with TRBJ2-7; 7 bases are shared with TRBD1. The CDR3 has 14 residues. Germline-derived CDR1 and CDR2 are MNHNS and SASEGT. The ends lost 4 bases at V and 2 bases at J; junction bases unmatched: 5. CDR3 protein: CASSVTGATYEQYF. DNA of the CDR3: TGTGCCAGCAGTGTAACAGGGGCGACCTACGAGCAGTACTTC.

This chain joins TRBV13 and TRBJ2-4, with a weak D call TRBD2 (5 bases). The V gene lost 0 bases and the J gene lost 6 bases, with 21 bases spanning the gap. The CDR3 is made up of 18 amino acids. In germline, CDR1 is PRHDT, CDR2 FYEKMQ (reference sequence). The CDR3 DNA is TGTGCCAGCAGCTTAGGCGGTAAGACACTGAGTGGAGGAAACATTCAGTACTTC. Its translation is CASSLGGKTLSGGNIQYF.